The clone carrying this TCR beta chain was seen only a few times. What it binds is unknown. The sample comes from a study of T cell responses to AZD1222 COVID-19 vaccine. Profiled with immunoSEQ multiplex PCR; TCRdb holds only in-frame clones, not every one. The data show some 71,000 clones, around 84% seen once. Study results and caveats: Clonal diversity was possibly underestimated; the donors were predominantly white British and more often female. Across the whole spike, CD4 TCRs peaked at regions 160-218 and 743-854.

Specimen: peripheral blood, collected on day 0 of AZD1222 vaccination. The receptor's source is an adult in good health.

CDR3 sequence: CASSSGSGSMKEQYF. DNA for the CDR3: TGTGCCAGCAGCTCTGGGTCCGGGTCTATGAAAGAGCAGTACTTC. V gene TRBV6-5 combines with J gene TRBJ2-7; no firm D call. The CDR3 has 15 residues. CDR1 is MNHEY and CDR2 is SVGAGI in the germline V gene. V was cut by 6 bases and J by 7 bases, with 22 bases left in between.